This T cell receptor beta chain was obtained from a study of blood T cell repertoires in COVID-19. Sequencing was performed with immunoSEQ multiplex PCR; in TCRdb, only in-frame clones are kept and a portion is missing. The table shows about 270,000 clones, with 75% to 90% occurring only once. This receptor was taken from a woman younger than 35 who had recovered from COVID-19. The sample was PBMCs or T cells enriched from blood (not recorded which).

As DNA, the CDR3 is TGTGCCAGCAGTCTTCTAGATGCGGGGGGGCGGTCAGATACGCAGTATTTT. Its protein product is CASSLLDAGGRSDTQYF. The chain links TRBV28 to TRBJ2-3, with TRBD2 identical over 9 bases. This CDR3 has 17 residues. Germline CDR1 reads MDHEN; CDR2 reads SYDVKM. The ends lost 5 bases at V and 4 bases at J; junction bases unmatched: 13.